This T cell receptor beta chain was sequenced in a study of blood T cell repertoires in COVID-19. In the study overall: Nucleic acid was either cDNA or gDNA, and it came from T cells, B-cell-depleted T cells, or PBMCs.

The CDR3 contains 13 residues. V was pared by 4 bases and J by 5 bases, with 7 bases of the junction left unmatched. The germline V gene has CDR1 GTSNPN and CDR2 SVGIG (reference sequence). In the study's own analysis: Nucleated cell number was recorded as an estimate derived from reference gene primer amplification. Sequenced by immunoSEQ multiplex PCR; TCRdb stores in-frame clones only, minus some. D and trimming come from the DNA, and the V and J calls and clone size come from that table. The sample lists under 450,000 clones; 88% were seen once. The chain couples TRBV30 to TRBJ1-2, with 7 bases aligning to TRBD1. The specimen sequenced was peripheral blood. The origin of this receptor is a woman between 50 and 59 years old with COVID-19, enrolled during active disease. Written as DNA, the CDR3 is TGTGCCTGGACCCGAACGGACAGGTATGGCTACACCTTC. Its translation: CAWTRTDRYGYTF. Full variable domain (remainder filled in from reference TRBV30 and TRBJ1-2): SQTIHQWPATLVQPVGSPLSLECTVEGTSNPNLYWYRQAAGRGLQLLFYSVGIGQISSEVPQNLSASRPQDRQFILSSKKLLLSDSGFYLCAWTRTDRYGYTFGSGTRLTVV.